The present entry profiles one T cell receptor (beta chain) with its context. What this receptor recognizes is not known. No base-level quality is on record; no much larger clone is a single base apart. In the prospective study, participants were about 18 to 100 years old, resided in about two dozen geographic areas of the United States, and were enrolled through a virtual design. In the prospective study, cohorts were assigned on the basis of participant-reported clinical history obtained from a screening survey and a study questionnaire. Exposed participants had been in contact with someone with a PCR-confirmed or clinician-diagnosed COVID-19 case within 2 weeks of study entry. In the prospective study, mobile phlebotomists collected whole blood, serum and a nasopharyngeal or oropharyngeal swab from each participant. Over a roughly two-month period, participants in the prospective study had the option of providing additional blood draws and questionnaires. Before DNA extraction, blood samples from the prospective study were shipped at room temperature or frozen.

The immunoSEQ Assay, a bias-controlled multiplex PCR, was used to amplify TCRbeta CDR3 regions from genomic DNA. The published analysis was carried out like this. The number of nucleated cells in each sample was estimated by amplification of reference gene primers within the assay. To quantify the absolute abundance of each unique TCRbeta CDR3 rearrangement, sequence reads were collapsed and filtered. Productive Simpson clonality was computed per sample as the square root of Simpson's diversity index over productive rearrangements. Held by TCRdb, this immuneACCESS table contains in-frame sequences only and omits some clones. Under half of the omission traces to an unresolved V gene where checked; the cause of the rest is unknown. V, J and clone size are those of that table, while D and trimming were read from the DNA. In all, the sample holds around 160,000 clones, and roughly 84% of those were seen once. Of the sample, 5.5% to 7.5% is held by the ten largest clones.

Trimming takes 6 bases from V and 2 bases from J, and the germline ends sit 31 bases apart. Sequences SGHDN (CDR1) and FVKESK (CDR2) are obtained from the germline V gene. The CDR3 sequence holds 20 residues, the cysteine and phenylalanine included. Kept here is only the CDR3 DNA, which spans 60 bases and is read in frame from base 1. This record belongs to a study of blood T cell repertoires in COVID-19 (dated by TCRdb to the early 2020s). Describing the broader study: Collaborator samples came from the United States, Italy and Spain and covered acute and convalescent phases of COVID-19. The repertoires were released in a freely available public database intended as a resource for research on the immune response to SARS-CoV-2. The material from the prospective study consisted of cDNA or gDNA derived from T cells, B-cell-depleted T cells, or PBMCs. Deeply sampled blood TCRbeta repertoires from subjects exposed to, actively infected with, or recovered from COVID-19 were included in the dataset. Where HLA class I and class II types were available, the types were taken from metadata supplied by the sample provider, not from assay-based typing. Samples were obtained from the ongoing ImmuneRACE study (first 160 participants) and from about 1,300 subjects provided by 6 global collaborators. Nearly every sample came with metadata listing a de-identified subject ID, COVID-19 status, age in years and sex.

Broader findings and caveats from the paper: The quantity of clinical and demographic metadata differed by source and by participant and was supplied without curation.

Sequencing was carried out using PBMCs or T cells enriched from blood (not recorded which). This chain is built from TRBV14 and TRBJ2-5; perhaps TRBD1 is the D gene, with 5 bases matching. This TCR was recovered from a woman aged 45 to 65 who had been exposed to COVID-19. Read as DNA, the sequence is TGTGCCAGCAGACGAACTCTGACAGTTATCAGCTGTCAGTGGCAAGAGACCCAGTACTTC. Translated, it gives CASRRTLTVISCQWQETQYF.